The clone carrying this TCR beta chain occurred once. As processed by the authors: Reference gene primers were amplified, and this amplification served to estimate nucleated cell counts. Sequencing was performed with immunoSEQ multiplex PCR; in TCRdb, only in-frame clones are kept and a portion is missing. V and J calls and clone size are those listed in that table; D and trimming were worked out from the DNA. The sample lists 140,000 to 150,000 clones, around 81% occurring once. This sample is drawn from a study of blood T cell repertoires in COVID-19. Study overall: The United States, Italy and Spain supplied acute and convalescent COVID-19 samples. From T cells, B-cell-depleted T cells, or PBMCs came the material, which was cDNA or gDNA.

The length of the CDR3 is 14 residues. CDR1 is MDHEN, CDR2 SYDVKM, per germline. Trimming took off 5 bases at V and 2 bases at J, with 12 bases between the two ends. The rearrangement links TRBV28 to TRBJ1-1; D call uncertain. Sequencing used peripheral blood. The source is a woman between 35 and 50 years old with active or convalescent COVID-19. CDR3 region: CASSLRDTNTEAFF. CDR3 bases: TGTGCCAGCAGTCTTCGCGACACAAACACTGAAGCTTTCTTT.